Following are 25 T cell receptor beta chains from one sample sequenced in a study of cytomegalovirus exposure and HLA in healthy donors. Using immunoSEQ multiplex PCR, the repertoire was profiled, and TCRdb retains in-frame clones only, with some absent. The table includes 130,000 or so clones, 85% to 90% detected once. The specimen sequenced was PBMCs. These receptors all stem from a woman aged 25-40 years in good health and CMV-seropositive.

This clone was found once. The chain is built from TRBV19 and TRBJ2-1; TRBD2 aligns across 9 bases. CDR3 size: 14 residues. The trim removed 7 bases at V and 1 base at J, leaving 2 bases unmatched. Germline V lookup: CDR1 LNHDA, CDR2 SQIVND (reference sequence). The CDR3 loop reads CASKLAGSYNEQFF. The CDR3 DNA sequence: TGTGCCAGTAAACTAGCGGGTTCCTACAATGAGCAGTTCTTC.

V is TRBV14 and J is TRBJ2-2; D unresolved. V lost 5 bases and J 6 bases, leaving 4 bases between the germline ends. The CDR3 has 11 residues. Germline assignment: CDR1 SGHDN and CDR2 FVKESK. The CDR3, as DNA: TGTGCCAGCAGCTTCTCCGGGGAGCTGTTTTTT. It specifies CASSFSGELFF.

The rearrangement joins TRBV15 to TRBJ2-5; 7 nucleotides agree with TRBD1. Germline loops: CDR1 LNHNV, CDR2 YYDKDF (reference sequence). J lost 7 bases, V lost 0 bases, and 11 bases had no gene match. This CDR3 is built from 16 residues. CDR3 in amino acids: CATSRDRQGRDGTQYF. The CDR3 bases are TGTGCCACCAGCAGAGATAGACAGGGTAGAGACGGGACCCAGTACTTC.

The V and J genes are TRBV7-9 and TRBJ2-3; 10 nucleotides match TRBD2. The J segment lost 0 bases and the V segment lost 3 bases, leaving 0 bases of the junction unmatched. CDR3 length: 15 amino acids. CDR1 is SEHNR and CDR2 is FQNEAQ in the germline V gene (reference sequence). The CDR3 protein is CASSLGLASTDTQYF. In DNA, the CDR3 is TGTGCCAGCAGCTTGGGACTAGCGAGCACAGATACGCAGTATTTT. Full variable domain (rest looked up from reference TRBV7-9 and TRBJ2-3): DTGVSQNPRHKITKRGQNVTFRCDPISEHNRLYWYRQTLGQGPEFLTYFQNEAQLEKSRLLSDRFSAERPKGSFSTLEIQRTEQGDSAMYLCASSLGLASTDTQYFGPGTRLTVL.

The V and J genes are TRBV28 and TRBJ1-2; possible D gene TRBD1, 6 bases. Trimming took off 4 bases at V and 7 bases at J, with 22 bases between the two ends. CDR1 and CDR2 (germline): MDHEN, SYDVKM. This CDR3 is 16 amino acids long. CDR3 DNA: TGTGCCAGCAGTTCGAGCTTCAGGGGAGATAGAGGTGGCTACACCTTC. It codes for CASSSSFRGDRGGYTF.

The chain employs TRBV5-5 and TRBJ1-2; D is undetermined. CDR1 and CDR2 from the germline V gene are SGHKS and YYEKEE (reference sequence). CDR3 size: 13 residues. V lost 3 bases and J lost 4, with 10 bases in between. The CDR3 sequence is CASSSLGFYGYTF. Here the CDR3 DNA reads TGTGCCAGCAGCTCCCTCGGGTTCTATGGCTACACCTTC.

J is TRBJ2-5 and V is TRBV11-2, with 9 nucleotides matching TRBD1. Germline V lookup: CDR1 SGHAT, CDR2 FQNNGV. V lost 5 bases and J lost 5; bases outside the gene matches: 6. The CDR3 totals 14 residues. CDR3 bases: TGTGCCAGCAGCCCGGACAGGGGACTGGAGACCCAGTACTTC. Its protein is CASSPDRGLETQYF.

In this sample, this clone turned up a few times. The gene calls are TRBV5-6 and TRBJ1-6, with TRBD1 matching over 8 bases. The CDR3 is 15 residues long. V was clipped by 0 bases and J by 6 bases; unmatched bases: 2. Germline V lookup: CDR1 SGHDT, CDR2 YYEEEE. In DNA, the CDR3 is TGTGCCAGCAGCTTGGGGGACAGGAGTAATTCACCCCTCCACTTT. This sequence encodes CASSLGDRSNSPLHF.

The gene calls are TRBV19 and TRBJ2-5; 9 bases map to TRBD1. CDR1 is LNHDA, CDR2 SQIVND, per germline (reference sequence). CDR3 size: 14 residues. V shed 5 bases, J shed 8 bases, and the junction held 9 bases outside the gene matches. The CDR3 here is CASSRSGDRVTQYF. The DNA for the CDR3 is TGTGCCAGTAGTCGTTCCGGGGACAGGGTTACCCAGTACTTC.

The chain carries TRBV27 and TRBJ1-5; 12 nucleotides agree with TRBD1. V lost 2 bases and J lost 8; bases outside the gene matches: 10. The CDR3 extends over 17 amino acids. Germline V lookup: CDR1 MNHEY, CDR2 SMNVEV (reference sequence). DNA of the CDR3: TGTGCCAGCAGTTTAACGATTGGGGACAGGGGGCAAAAGCCCCAGCATTTT. Amino acid sequence: CASSLTIGDRGQKPQHF.

The table lists this clone with a count of one. This rearrangement joins TRBV5-1 to TRBJ1-6, with D tentatively TRBD1 (5 bases). V lost 4 bases, J lost 10 bases, and 24 bases lay in between. Per the germline V gene, CDR1 is SGHRS and CDR2 is YFSETQ. CDR3 size: 17 residues. CDR3 protein: CASSRGLPDGPNSPLHF. CDR3 in DNA: TGCGCCAGCAGCCGGGGACTACCGGACGGGCCTAACTCACCCCTCCACTTT.

The rearrangement links TRBV6-5 to TRBJ2-7, with 8 nucleotides matching TRBD1. Germline CDR1 MNHEY, CDR2 SVGAGI. The V gene end was trimmed by 4 bases and the J gene end by 6 bases; junction bases not matched to a gene: 2. The CDR3 extends over 12 amino acids. This CDR3 reads CASSWTGTEQYF. CDR3 DNA: TGTGCCAGCAGTTGGACAGGGACCGAGCAGTACTTC.

The V call is TRBV28, the J call TRBJ2-2; 9 positions match TRBD2. The CDR3 has 16 residues. The V gene's germline CDR1 is MDHEN and CDR2 SYDVKM. V lost 5 bases and J lost 4; bases outside the gene matches: 8. The CDR3 DNA reads TGTGCCAGCAGTCCGTTTAGCGGGAGAGGCACCGGGGAGCTGTTTTTT. Its protein product is CASSPFSGRGTGELFF.

The chain links TRBV5-8 to TRBJ2-3, with D possibly matching TRBD1 (6 bases). V lost 1 base and J 6 bases, leaving 15 bases between the germline ends. Looked up from germline, CDR1 is SGHTS and CDR2 is YDEGEE. The CDR3 is 15 amino acids. In nucleotides, the CDR3 is TGTGCCAGCAGCTTGATTTTCCTAGGGGGTGATACGCAGTATTTT. This sequence encodes CASSLIFLGGDTQYF.

In this sample, this clone turned up once. J is TRBJ2-7 and V is TRBV2; D is perhaps TRBD2 (5 bases). Deletions cut 7 bases from V and 2 bases from J, with 21 bases between. Germline V gene sequence: CDR1 SNHLY, CDR2 FYNNEI. The CDR3 spans 16 residues. The CDR3 here is CASIPTWGAFPYEQYF. CDR3 nucleotide sequence: TGTGCCAGCATCCCTACATGGGGAGCCTTTCCCTACGAGCAGTACTTC.

This clone came up once. The chain couples TRBV30 to TRBJ1-5; TRBD1 agrees at 10 bases. CDR3 size: 16 residues. V was pared by 7 bases and J by 7 bases, with 16 bases of the junction left unmatched. Germline CDR1 is GTSNPN and CDR2 is SVGIG (reference sequence). The DNA for the CDR3 is TGTGCCTCCAACCTGGGGGACGACAGGGGGCACCAGCCCCAGCATTTT. Protein: CASNLGDDRGHQPQHF. Combining the CDR3 with reference TRBV30 and TRBJ1-5 gives the whole variable domain SQTIHQWPATLVQPVGSPLSLECTVEGTSNPNLYWYRQAAGRGLQLLFYSVGIGQISSEVPQNLSASRPQDRQFILSSKKLLLSDSGFYLCASNLGDDRGHQPQHFGDGTRLSIL.

This chain uses TRBV27 with TRBJ2-3; TRBD2 matches 9 bases. The V gene's germline CDR1 is MNHEY and CDR2 SMNVEV (reference sequence). The V and J ends lost 8 bases and 4 bases, in that order; junction bases with no gene match: 10. The CDR3 contains 15 residues. The CDR3, as DNA: TGTGCCAGCTGGGGGCGGGAGGGATATCCAGATACGCAGTATTTT. Translated, it gives CASWGREGYPDTQYF.

A single count supports this clone. The chain recombines TRBV11-2 with TRBJ2-7; D gene unclear. With 1 base removed from V and 6 bases from J, the gap between germline ends came to 10 bases. The CDR3 spans 13 residues. Germline loops: CDR1 SGHAT, CDR2 FQNNGV. CDR3 in amino acids: CASSLVYRSEQYF. As DNA, the CDR3 is TGTGCCAGCAGCTTAGTTTATCGCAGCGAGCAGTACTTC.

V gene TRBV2 combines with J gene TRBJ2-5; D might be TRBD2 (7 bases). Per germline, CDR1 SNHLY and CDR2 FYNNEI. The CDR3 length is 16 residues. V lost 6 bases and J lost 2, with 19 bases in between. CDR3 DNA sequence: TGTGCCAGCAGGGTCGTGGGGGGGGCGTATCAAGAGACCCAGTACTTC. Protein sequence: CASRVVGGAYQETQYF.

This rearrangement joins TRBV13 to TRBJ1-3, with D possibly TRBD1 on 6 matching bases. CDR3 length: 15 residues. Germline CDR1 and CDR2: PRHDT and FYEKMQ (reference sequence). Trimming took off 6 bases at V and 4 bases at J, with 16 bases between the two ends. CDR3 in amino acids: CASRNLAGAGNTIYF. CDR3 coding DNA: TGTGCCAGCAGGAATTTAGCGGGGGCCGGAAACACCATATATTTT.

DNA for the CDR3: TGTGCCAGCTCATCTTCTCAAAAACTGTTTTTT. It codes for CASSSSQKLFF. V is TRBV18 and J is TRBJ1-4, with D unclear. The CDR3 runs to 11 residues. V was cut by 5 bases and J by 9 bases, with 7 bases left in between. The V gene's germline CDR1 is KGHSH and CDR2 LQKENI.

This clone was seen just once. V and J are TRBV6-6 and TRBJ2-5; TRBD2 is a possible D gene (6 bases). Germline CDR1 is MNHNY and CDR2 is SVGAGI (reference sequence). CDR3 length: 14 amino acids. The V end lost 0 bases, the J end lost 5 bases, and 10 bases lay between the germline ends. DNA for the CDR3: TGTGCCAGCAGTTACTCGAAAGGGAGGGAGACCCAGTACTTC. Protein: CASSYSKGRETQYF.

This clone has just one count. The rearrangement links TRBV11-3 to TRBJ1-3; D ambiguous. This CDR3 spans 15 amino acids. The germline gives CDR1 SGHNT, CDR2 YENEEA. Trimming left V 5 bases short and J 0 bases short, with 11 bases between. The CDR3 DNA is TGTGCCAGCAGCGCCCCGGAGCGCTCTGGAAACACCATATATTTT. Residues: CASSAPERSGNTIYF.

The gene calls are TRBV6-6 and TRBJ2-7; D is perhaps TRBD1 (5 bases). With 8 bases removed from V and 3 bases from J, the gap between germline ends came to 14 bases. CDR1 is MNHNY, CDR2 SVGAGI, per germline (reference sequence). The CDR3 runs 13 residues. This chain's CDR3 is CASHVPGIYEQYF. DNA of the CDR3: TGTGCCAGCCACGTCCCAGGGATCTACGAGCAGTACTTC.

V gene TRBV6-6 combines with J gene TRBJ2-6; D unresolved. Germline V gene sequence: CDR1 MNHNY, CDR2 SVGAGI (reference sequence). The CDR3 is 16 residues long. Trimming shortened V by 0 bases and J by 0 bases, and 6 bases separated the two germline ends. Here the CDR3 reads CASSYSSPSGANVLTF. The CDR3 DNA is TGTGCCAGCAGTTACTCATCTCCCTCTGGGGCCAACGTCCTGACTTTC.